The sequence of this T cell receptor beta chain was determined in a study of vaccination and CD4 T cells after COVID-19. The wider study: Overlapping spike peptides from SARS-CoV-2, HCoV-NL63, HCoV-OC43 and HCoV-229E served to stimulate the cells.

The sample's treatment: roughly 11-day PBMC culture with coronavirus spike peptide pools or control peptides (ViraFEST assay). Some 2 million PBMCs were grown per well alongside 10 IU/ml IL-2 and about 9.9 ug/ml peptide pools. This clonotype has only one observation. Antigen specificity is unknown. Cultured CD4+ T cell DNA underwent sequencing with the Oncomine TCR Beta short-read assay. Genomic DNA was isolated from CD4+ T cells that had been cultured. TCRdb independently ran MiXCR on the PCR reads; one entry per CDR3 protein. The sample shows about 14,000 distinct CDR3 sequences, around 49% of them seen only once. The germline CDR1 and CDR2 sequences are SGDLS and YYNGEE. This CDR3 has 17 residues. J lost 0 bases, V lost 4 bases, and 11 bases had no gene match.

The starting material was CD4+ T cells from blood, cultured in vitro, obtained before SARS-CoV-2 vaccination. This chain uses TRBV9 with TRBJ2-7; 9 nucleotides line up with TRBD2. The clonotype was recovered from a human donor who had recovered from COVID-19. The CDR3 DNA follows: TGTGCCAGCAGCCCTAGTGAAACTAGCGGGCACTCCTACGAGCAGTACTTC. Its translation: CASSPSETSGHSYEQYF. The whole variable domain, remainder taken from reference TRBV9 and TRBJ2-7, is DSGVTQTPKHLITATGQRVTLRCSPRSGDLSVYWYQQSLDQGLQFLIQYYNGEERAKGNILERFSAQQFPDLHSELNLSSLELGDSALYFCASSPSETSGHSYEQYFGPGTRLTVT.